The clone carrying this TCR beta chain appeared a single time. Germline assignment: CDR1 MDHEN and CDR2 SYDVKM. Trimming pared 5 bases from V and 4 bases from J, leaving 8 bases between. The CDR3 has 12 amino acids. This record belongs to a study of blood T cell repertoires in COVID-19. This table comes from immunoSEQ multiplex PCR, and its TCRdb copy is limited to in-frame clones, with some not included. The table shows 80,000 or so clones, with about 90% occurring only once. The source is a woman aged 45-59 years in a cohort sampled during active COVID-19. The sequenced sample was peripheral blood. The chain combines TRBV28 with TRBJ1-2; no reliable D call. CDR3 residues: CASSPSSYGYTF. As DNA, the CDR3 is TGTGCCAGCAGTCCTTCTAGCTATGGCTACACCTTC.